This is a list of T cell receptor beta chains from one sample in a study of blood T cell repertoires in COVID-19. Clones were read by immunoSEQ multiplex PCR, and TCRdb kept only the in-frame ones, dropping some. The sample has 65,000 to 75,000 clones, 78% seen once. The material sequenced was peripheral blood. The origin of the receptors is a human donor in a cohort sampled during active COVID-19. Both conserved end residues are part of each CDR3. The D gene is left open where the match is weak. Clone size is stated in some rows and not others, as once, few, many or a class when expanded.

CDR3 DNA: TGTGCCAGCAGGGTTGGGGCCAGGCTTAATGAAAAACTGTTTTTT; CDR3 protein: CASRVGARLNEKLFF; J gene: TRBJ1-4; clone size: .; D gene: .; V gene: TRBV2; CDR3 length: 15
CDR3 DNA: TGTGCCGGTCCCGGTGGACAGAAAAAACCCAACACTCAGCCCCAGCATTTT; CDR3 protein: CAGPGGQKKPNTQPQHF; J gene: TRBJ1-5; clone size: few; D gene: .; V gene: TRBV7-9; CDR3 length: 17
CDR3 DNA: TGTGCCAGCACTCCCCAGGGGCGCGCCGACTTC; CDR3 protein: CASTPQGRADF; J gene: TRBJ2-7; clone size: .; D gene: .; V gene: TRBV6-4; CDR3 length: 11
CDR3 DNA: TGCGCCAGCAGCTTAAAAGGGGGCCTCGATGGCTACACCTTC; CDR3 protein: CASSLKGGLDGYTF; J gene: TRBJ1-2; clone size: .; D gene: TRBD1; V gene: TRBV5-1; CDR3 length: 14
CDR3 DNA: TGTGCCAGCAGCGCGGTAGCGGGAGATAGCGAGACCCAGTACTTC; CDR3 protein: CASSAVAGDSETQYF; J gene: TRBJ2-5; clone size: .; D gene: TRBD2; V gene: TRBV7-2; CDR3 length: 15
CDR3 DNA: TGTGCCGCTCAAGCTAGCGACTACGAGCAGTACTTC; CDR3 protein: CAAQASDYEQYF; J gene: TRBJ2-7; clone size: .; D gene: .; V gene: TRBV28; CDR3 length: 12
CDR3 DNA: TGTGCCAGCAGCAAACCGGGACTAGCGGGAGTCGAGCAGTACTTC; CDR3 protein: CASSKPGLAGVEQYF; J gene: TRBJ2-7; clone size: once; D gene: TRBD2; V gene: TRBV7-9; CDR3 length: 15
CDR3 DNA: TGTGCCAGCAGCCTCGGACAGCTCGCAGAGACCCAGTACTTC; CDR3 protein: CASSLGQLAETQYF; J gene: TRBJ2-5; clone size: .; D gene: .; V gene: TRBV11-2; CDR3 length: 14
CDR3 DNA: TGTGCCAGTACCTCGGGTCCCGGTAACGAGCAGTACTTC; CDR3 protein: CASTSGPGNEQYF; J gene: TRBJ2-7; clone size: .; D gene: .; V gene: TRBV19; CDR3 length: 13
CDR3 DNA: TGTGCCAGTAGTATAGACCTCGCGGACAGCCGGCCCTACGAGCAGTACTTC; CDR3 protein: CASSIDLADSRPYEQYF; J gene: TRBJ2-7; clone size: .; D gene: .; V gene: TRBV19; CDR3 length: 17
CDR3 DNA: TGTGCCAGCAGCTCGACAGGGGTAACTGAAGCTTTCTTT; CDR3 protein: CASSSTGVTEAFF; J gene: TRBJ1-1; clone size: .; D gene: TRBD1; V gene: TRBV7-9; CDR3 length: 13
CDR3 DNA: TGTGCCAGCAGCCCCTCAGAGGGGGCGTTCAACTATGGCTACACCTTC; CDR3 protein: CASSPSEGAFNYGYTF; J gene: TRBJ1-2; clone size: .; D gene: TRBD1; V gene: TRBV5-5; CDR3 length: 16
CDR3 DNA: TGTGCCTGGAGTGCCCACCGCTCAGGGGGAACTGAAGCTTTCTTT; CDR3 protein: CAWSAHRSGGTEAFF; J gene: TRBJ1-1; clone size: .; D gene: TRBD1; V gene: TRBV30; CDR3 length: 15
CDR3 DNA: TGCGCCAGCAGCTCGGGACAGGGGGAGCTGTTTTTT; CDR3 protein: CASSSGQGELFF; J gene: TRBJ2-2; clone size: .; D gene: TRBD1; V gene: TRBV5-1; CDR3 length: 12
CDR3 DNA: TGCGCCAGCAGCTTGTTCCTAGCGGGAGGGGGAGAGACCCAGTACTTC; CDR3 protein: CASSLFLAGGGETQYF; J gene: TRBJ2-5; clone size: .; D gene: TRBD2; V gene: TRBV5-1; CDR3 length: 16
CDR3 DNA: TGCAGCGTTGGGCGGGAGCCAAATCAGCCCCAGCATTTT; CDR3 protein: CSVGREPNQPQHF; J gene: TRBJ1-5; clone size: .; D gene: .; V gene: TRBV29-1; CDR3 length: 13
CDR3 DNA: TGTGCCAGCAGCCGAACTAAAACGGGAAGCGTGGACGAGCAGTACTTC; CDR3 protein: CASSRTKTGSVDEQYF; J gene: TRBJ2-7; clone size: .; D gene: .; V gene: TRBV6-4; CDR3 length: 16
CDR3 DNA: TGTGCCAGCAGCCTCGGACTAGGTTTCTCCGAGCAGTACTTC; CDR3 protein: CASSLGLGFSEQYF; J gene: TRBJ2-7; clone size: once; D gene: TRBD2; V gene: TRBV5-4; CDR3 length: 14
CDR3 DNA: TGCGCCAGCAGCGCCGGGGACACTGAAGCTTTCTTT; CDR3 protein: CASSAGDTEAFF; J gene: TRBJ1-1; clone size: .; D gene: .; V gene: TRBV5-1; CDR3 length: 12
CDR3 DNA: TGTGCTAGCAGCTTAACCGGACTAGCTAGCGACGAGCAGTACTTC; CDR3 protein: CASSLTGLASDEQYF; J gene: TRBJ2-7; clone size: .; D gene: TRBD2; V gene: TRBV7-7; CDR3 length: 15
CDR3 DNA: TGTGCCAGCAGCTTGGTTGTGGGACAGCTGAACACTGAAGCTTTCTTT; CDR3 protein: CASSLVVGQLNTEAFF; J gene: TRBJ1-1; clone size: .; D gene: TRBD1; V gene: TRBV5-8; CDR3 length: 16
CDR3 DNA: TGTGCCTGGAGCAATCGAATCGGTGAGCAGTTCTTC; CDR3 protein: CAWSNRIGEQFF; J gene: TRBJ2-1; clone size: .; D gene: .; V gene: TRBV30; CDR3 length: 12
CDR3 DNA: TGTGCCAGCAGCGTGGACTCCACAGATACGCAGTATTTT; CDR3 protein: CASSVDSTDTQYF; J gene: TRBJ2-3; clone size: .; D gene: .; V gene: TRBV7-9; CDR3 length: 13
CDR3 DNA: TGTGCCAGCAGCTCGTTAGCGACCAACTCCTACGAGCAGTACTTC; CDR3 protein: CASSSLATNSYEQYF; J gene: TRBJ2-7; clone size: few; D gene: .; V gene: TRBV7-6; CDR3 length: 15
CDR3 DNA: TGCGCCAGCAGCATGCGCCCTACCGGGACAGCCTACGAGCAGTACTTC; CDR3 protein: CASSMRPTGTAYEQYF; J gene: TRBJ2-7; clone size: .; D gene: TRBD1; V gene: TRBV5-1; CDR3 length: 16
CDR3 DNA: TGCGCCAGCAGCCACAGACTAGCGGAAGGGGGGTACAATGAGCAGTTCTTC; CDR3 protein: CASSHRLAEGGYNEQFF; J gene: TRBJ2-1; clone size: few; D gene: TRBD2; V gene: TRBV4-3; CDR3 length: 17
CDR3 DNA: TGTGCCAGTAGTCCCACCCGACAGTCGGGGGAAAAAGAGACCCAGTACTTC; CDR3 protein: CASSPTRQSGEKETQYF; J gene: TRBJ2-5; clone size: many; D gene: .; V gene: TRBV19; CDR3 length: 17
CDR3 DNA: TGTGCCAGCAGCTTGGAGCGGGTGGTCGCACAGTATTTT; CDR3 protein: CASSLERVVAQYF; J gene: TRBJ2-3; clone size: .; D gene: .; V gene: TRBV5-8; CDR3 length: 13
CDR3 DNA: TGTGCCAGCAGCTTACTCGGGGGGCAAGGCACTGAAGCTTTCTTT; CDR3 protein: CASSLLGGQGTEAFF; J gene: TRBJ1-1; clone size: .; D gene: .; V gene: TRBV13; CDR3 length: 15
CDR3 DNA: TGCAGCGTTGAAGGTTCCCTACAGGGGGACTCGGGCTACACCTTC; CDR3 protein: CSVEGSLQGDSGYTF; J gene: TRBJ1-2; clone size: .; D gene: TRBD1; V gene: TRBV29-1; CDR3 length: 15
CDR3 DNA: TGTGCCAGCAGCTTAGTGGCGGGACAGGGCTCCTACGAGCAGTACTTC; CDR3 protein: CASSLVAGQGSYEQYF; J gene: TRBJ2-7; clone size: .; D gene: TRBD1; V gene: TRBV7-8; CDR3 length: 16
CDR3 DNA: TGTGCCAGCAGTTTCACCACCAACACCTTCTACGAGCAGTACTTC; CDR3 protein: CASSFTTNTFYEQYF; J gene: TRBJ2-7; clone size: few; D gene: .; V gene: TRBV27; CDR3 length: 15
CDR3 DNA: TGTGCCAGCAGTTCGACAGGGAACTATGGCTACACCTTC; CDR3 protein: CASSSTGNYGYTF; J gene: TRBJ1-2; clone size: .; D gene: TRBD1; V gene: TRBV28; CDR3 length: 13
CDR3 DNA: TGTGCCAGCAGCTCCCGCCTCACTAGCGGGAGTTATACCGGGGAGCTGTTTTTT; CDR3 protein: CASSSRLTSGSYTGELFF; J gene: TRBJ2-2; clone size: .; D gene: TRBD2; V gene: TRBV7-2; CDR3 length: 18
CDR3 DNA: TGTGCCGCGACAGGGAGCTCCTACGAGCAGTACTTC; CDR3 protein: CAATGSSYEQYF; J gene: TRBJ2-7; clone size: .; D gene: TRBD1; V gene: TRBV28; CDR3 length: 12
CDR3 DNA: TGCGCCAGCAGCTTCTTACAGGGAGCTGGGGCCAACGTCCTGACTTTC; CDR3 protein: CASSFLQGAGANVLTF; J gene: TRBJ2-6; clone size: .; D gene: .; V gene: TRBV5-1; CDR3 length: 16
CDR3 DNA: TGCAGTGCGAGTCCGGGACTCTACACCGGGGAGCTGTTTTTT; CDR3 protein: CSASPGLYTGELFF; J gene: TRBJ2-2; clone size: .; D gene: .; V gene: TRBV20-1; CDR3 length: 14